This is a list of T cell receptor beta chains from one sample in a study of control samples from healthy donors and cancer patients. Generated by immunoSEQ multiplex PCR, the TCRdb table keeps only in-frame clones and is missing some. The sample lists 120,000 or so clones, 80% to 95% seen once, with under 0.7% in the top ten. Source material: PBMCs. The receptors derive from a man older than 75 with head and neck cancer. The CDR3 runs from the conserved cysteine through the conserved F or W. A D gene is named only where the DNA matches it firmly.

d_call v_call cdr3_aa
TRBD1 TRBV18 CASSPPDRMNAEAFF
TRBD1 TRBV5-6 CASSLVQGAASPLHF
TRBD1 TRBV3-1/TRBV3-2 CASSQLPGQGRYSPLHF
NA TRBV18 CASSQSNGEAPLHF
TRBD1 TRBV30 CAWSVYQGADTQYF
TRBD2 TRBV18 CASSPTSGGAQVEYF
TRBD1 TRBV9 CASSWGQAGPQHF
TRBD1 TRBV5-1 CASSWGTGTTDTQYF
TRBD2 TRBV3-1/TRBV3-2 CASSLTAGGPREQYF
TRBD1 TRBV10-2 CASSGPGGREKLFF
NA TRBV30 CAWSGLSGGYTF
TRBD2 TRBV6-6 CASSYGREGGEQFF
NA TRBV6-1 CASSEFSHEQYF
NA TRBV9 CASSVVQDYGYTF
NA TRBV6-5 CASSLRGSYEQYF
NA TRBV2 CASNILGRTVSGNTIYF
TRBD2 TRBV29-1 CSVSSGRARNEQFF
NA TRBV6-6 CASSLVGGGTEAFF
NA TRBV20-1 CSASISAPDTQYF
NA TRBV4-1 CASSQDILGSQKLFF
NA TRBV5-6 CASSHARRADGYTF
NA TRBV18 CASSPGLQETQYF